A single sample is the source of the 17 T cell receptor beta chains below, sequenced in a study of cytomegalovirus exposure and HLA in healthy donors. The PCR employed 60 Vbeta primers together with 13 Jbeta primers. Profiling relied on immunoSEQ multiplex PCR, and the TCRdb table lists in-frame clones only, not all of them. Of about 130,000 clones listed, approximately 75% are singletons. The sequencing sample was made of PBMCs. These receptors all come from a woman between 50 and 59 years old in good health and CMV-seronegative.

To note about this clone: A junction boundary mismatches the germline segment, possibly from a read error. The chain has TRBV7-3 and TRBJ2-5, with TRBD2 matching over 7 bases. CDR3 length: 14 residues. CDR1 and CDR2 (germline): SGHTA, FQGTGA. CDR3 sequence (DNA): TGTGCCAGCAGCCTTGGACTAGGGTCAGAGGCCCAGTACTTC. It encodes CASSLGLGSEAQYF.

V usage is TRBV9 and J usage is TRBJ2-3; D is possibly TRBD1 (6 bases). The CDR3 totals 15 residues. Trimming cost V 4 bases and J 5 bases, with 17 bases left between them. Germline CDR1 is SGDLS and CDR2 is YYNGEE. The CDR3 is CASSSITGYGDTQYF. The CDR3 DNA follows: TGTGCCAGCAGCTCAATCACAGGGTACGGAGATACGCAGTATTTT.

CDR3 DNA sequence: TGTGCCAGCAGCCTAAGTTGGGCAGAGACCTACGAGCAGTACTTC. Translation gives CASSLSWAETYEQYF. This rearrangement joins TRBV7-6 to TRBJ2-7, with D uncertain. CDR1 is SGHVS, CDR2 FNYEAQ, per germline. The CDR3 is 15 residues long. Trimming took off 5 bases at V and 2 bases at J, with 16 bases between the two ends.

This clone was recorded a few times. The chain couples TRBV7-2 to TRBJ2-7; TRBD1 is a possible D gene (5 bases). The germline CDR1 and CDR2 sequences are SGHTA and FQGNSA. The CDR3 is made up of 16 amino acids. V gave up 4 bases and J gave up 0 bases, with 16 bases separating them. The DNA of the CDR3 is TGTGCCAGCAGCTCCTCAAAAACAGGCAGCTCCTACGAGCAGTACTTC. Its translation: CASSSSKTGSSYEQYF. The full variable domain, in which reference TRBV7-2 and TRBJ2-7 provide the parts outside the CDR3, is GAGVSQSPSNKVTEKGKDVELRCDPISGHTALYWYRQSLGQGLEFLIYFQGNSAPDKSGLPSDRFSAERTGGSVSTLTIQRTQQEDSAVYLCASSSSKTGSSYEQYFGPGTRLTVT.

This clone occurred once. The chain uses TRBV6-1 and TRBJ2-1, with 8 nucleotides matching TRBD2. The germline V gene encodes CDR1 MNHNS and CDR2 SASEGT. CDR3 size: 14 residues. J gave up 6 bases and V 8 bases, and 9 bases lay outside the gene matches. The CDR3 sequence: CASDKTGGFNEQFF. Written as DNA, the CDR3 is TGTGCCAGCGATAAAACGGGAGGGTTCAATGAGCAGTTCTTC.

The chain recombines TRBV7-2 with TRBJ2-2; the D is unclear. CDR1 is SGHTA, CDR2 FQGNSA, per germline. The CDR3 consists of 15 residues. V dropped 4 bases and J dropped 0 bases, with 9 bases sitting between them. The CDR3 nucleotides are TGTGCCAGCAGCTCCCACTACCCGAACACCGGGGAGCTGTTTTTT. It specifies CASSSHYPNTGELFF.

This clone showed up just a few times. The V and J genes are TRBV23-1 and TRBJ2-7; 7 bases line up with TRBD1. TRBV23-1 is filed as an ORF, its function uncertain. Trimming cost V 0 bases and J 0 bases; bases outside gene matches: 5. CDR3 length equals 16 residues. CDR3 DNA sequence: TGCGCCAGCAGTCAATCGTCCAGGGGGAGCTCCTACGAGCAGTACTTC. It codes for CASSQSSRGSSYEQYF.

The chain links TRBV5-4 to TRBJ2-5; 9 bases line up with TRBD2. The V gene's germline CDR1 is SGHNT and CDR2 YYREEE (reference sequence). The CDR3 is 15 residues long. The V gene end was trimmed by 2 bases and the J gene end by 5 bases; junction bases not matched to a gene: 7. Here the CDR3 DNA reads TGTGCCAGCAGCTTTGGAGCGGGAGGTCTGGAGACCCAGTACTTC. This encodes CASSFGAGGLETQYF.

The genes are TRBV6-1 and TRBJ2-1, with 10 bases fitting TRBD2. The CDR3 has 18 residues. The V segment lost 0 bases and the J segment 7 bases; nucleotides outside the gene matches: 12. Germline lookup yields CDR1 MNHNS and CDR2 SASEGT. This CDR3 reads CASSEASLAGALQNEQFF. CDR3 bases: TGTGCCAGCAGTGAAGCGAGTCTAGCGGGAGCTCTTCAGAATGAGCAGTTCTTC.

This chain connects TRBV7-2 to TRBJ2-7, with a tentative D call TRBD2 (5 bases). CDR3 length: 14 residues. V gave up 5 bases and J gave up 7 bases, with 18 bases separating them. Germline V gene data show CDR1 as SGHTA and CDR2 as FQGNSA. The CDR3 region is CASSKQTGSMEQYF. The CDR3 bases are TGTGCCAGCAGCAAGCAGACGGGGTCGATGGAGCAGTACTTC.

The chain has TRBV28 and TRBJ1-2; 7 bases match TRBD1. The germline gives CDR1 MDHEN, CDR2 SYDVKM. This CDR3 has 14 amino acids. V was clipped by 11 bases and J by 2 bases; unmatched bases: 11. CDR3 nucleotides: TGTGCCTGCACGCGACAGGGCGCGAACTATGGCTACACCTTC. Translating gives CACTRQGANYGYTF.

V usage is TRBV7-3 and J usage is TRBJ2-1; D call uncertain. This CDR3 has 13 residues. Germline V lookup: CDR1 SGHTA, CDR2 FQGTGA. Trimming left V 4 bases short and J 5 bases short, with 9 bases between. The DNA for the CDR3 is TGTGCCAGCAGCTCCCCCGGTGACAATGAGCAGTTCTTC. Its translation: CASSSPGDNEQFF. Full variable domain (remainder filled in from reference TRBV7-3 and TRBJ2-1): GAGVSQTPSNKVTEKGKYVELRCDPISGHTALYWYRQSLGQGPEFLIYFQGTGAADDSGLPNDRFFAVRPEGSVSTLKIQRTERGDSAVYLCASSSPGDNEQFFGPGTRLTVL.

The V call is TRBV19, the J call TRBJ2-7; TRBD1 matches 7 bases. Germline CDR1 reads LNHDA; CDR2 reads SQIVND (reference sequence). This CDR3 has 15 residues. V gave up 4 bases and J gave up 5 bases; unmatched junction bases: 11. CDR3 DNA sequence: TGTGCCAGTAGTACCCAGGCGACAGGGACCCACGAGCAGTACTTC. It codes for CASSTQATGTHEQYF.

The gene calls are TRBV2 and TRBJ2-5, with 7 nucleotides matching TRBD1. Germline CDR1 and CDR2: SNHLY and FYNNEI. The CDR3 sequence is 13 residues long. With V trimmed by 4 bases and J by 5 bases, 4 bases remained unmatched. The CDR3 DNA sequence: TGTGCCAGCAGTGGACAGGGTGGGGAGACCCAGTACTTC. Translating it yields CASSGQGGETQYF.

The genes are TRBV9 and TRBJ2-7, with D possibly being TRBD1 (6 bases). V was trimmed by 4 bases and J by 6 bases, leaving 11 bases between them. The germline V gene encodes CDR1 SGDLS and CDR2 YYNGEE. The CDR3 has 12 amino acids. The CDR3 nucleotides are TGTGCCAGCAGCCTTCAAGGGGGCGAGCAGTACTTC. Translated, it gives CASSLQGGEQYF.

This clone was counted once. This chain connects TRBV29-1 to TRBJ1-3; no reliable D call. This CDR3 has 12 residues. Trimming removed 3 bases from V and 0 bases from J, with 3 bases in between. Germline loops: CDR1 SQVTM, CDR2 ANQGSEA. CDR3 DNA sequence: TGCAGCGTTGAGAGCTCTGGAAACACCATATATTTT. It specifies CSVESSGNTIYF. Full variable domain (remainder filled in from reference TRBV29-1 and TRBJ1-3): SAVISQKPSRDICQRGTSLTIQCQVDSQVTMMFWYRQQPGQSLTLIATANQGSEATYESGFVIDKFPISRPNLTFSTLTVSNMSPEDSSIYLCSVESSGNTIYFGEGSWLTVV.

The V and J genes are TRBV15 and TRBJ1-3, with a possible D match to TRBD1 (6 bases). V was shortened by 2 bases and J by 6 bases, with 11 bases between the two germline ends. Per the germline V gene, CDR1 is LNHNV and CDR2 is YYDKDF (reference sequence). The length of the CDR3 is 14 residues. In DNA form, the CDR3 reads TGTGCCACCAGCAGACAGGGGTCACTAAACACCATATATTTT. It encodes CATSRQGSLNTIYF.